These 3 T cell receptor beta chains share one sample of origin, sequenced in a study of Tregs in tolerant kidney transplant recipients. Profiling relied on immunoSEQ multiplex PCR, and the TCRdb table lists in-frame clones only, not all of them. The listing contains roughly 50,000 clones. Here the sequenced sample was CD4+ T cells from blood, taken before the transplant. Receptors originate from a human donor who received a combined kidney and bone marrow transplant.

Turning to this clone: The read gets to within 3 residues of the CDR3 end, and the germline J gene fills in the rest. The V gene is TRBV30, the J gene TRBJ1-1; D gene ambiguous. CDR1 is GTSNPN, CDR2 SVGIG, per germline (reference sequence). V was pared by 5 bases and J by 6 bases, with 13 bases between. The CDR3 has 12 amino acids. The CDR3 reads CAWSPRVAEAFF. The DNA read from the CDR3 is TGTGCCTGGTCGCCACGAGTAGCTGAA.

On this clone itself: From the germline J gene comes the end of the CDR3, since the read stops 3 residues before it. The genes are TRBV19 and TRBJ1-2; 8 bases fit TRBD1. Germline values: CDR1 LNHDA, CDR2 SQIVND (reference sequence). Trimming cost V 5 bases and J 0 bases; bases outside gene matches: 5. The CDR3 spans 15 residues. The CDR3 region is CASSSRQGTNYGYTF. Incomplete CDR3 DNA: TGTGCCAGTAGTTCCCGACAGGGGACTAACTATGGC.

A note on this clone: The read gets to within 3 residues of the CDR3 end, and the germline J gene fills in the rest. The rearrangement links TRBV29-1 to TRBJ2-3, with TRBD2 identical over 10 bases. The length of the CDR3 is 17 residues. Germline lookup yields CDR1 SQVTM and CDR2 ANQGSEA. Trimming took 4 bases from V and 2 from J; bases not matched to a gene: 12. The CDR3 region is CSVVPSSGRIVTDTQYF. The covered CDR3 bases are TGCAGCGTTGTGCCGTCTAGCGGGAGAATCGTCACAGATACG.